This record covers a single TCR beta chain. This entry is derived from a study of preoperative IRX-2 immunotherapy in early breast cancer. Treatment meaning: preoperative locoregional IRX-2 cytokine immunotherapy. This phase Ib study tested locoregional IRX-2 cytokine immunotherapy given before surgery. Method: immunoSEQ multiplex PCR; TCRdb's copy keeps in-frame clones and lacks some. The sample shows tens of thousands of clones, around 87% of them seen only once. The V gene lost 0 bases and the J gene lost 0 bases, with 7 bases spanning the gap. Germline V gene lookup returns CDR1 SGHNT and CDR2 YYREEE (reference sequence). There are 16 residues in the CDR3.

The chain recombines TRBV5-4 with TRBJ1-6; D is unresolved. The source is a human donor with breast cancer. This specimen was acquired from a patient treated with IRX-2 immunotherapy. The CDR3 nucleotides read TGTGCCAGCAGCTTGGACCTGAGCTCCTATAATTCACCCCTCCACTTT. Translated: CASSLDLSSYNSPLHF.